The 17 T cell receptor beta chains below all came from one sample that was sequenced in a study of shared clonotypes between healthy human individuals. Only in-frame clones appear in the TCRdb table, and some are missing; sequencing was by immunoSEQ multiplex PCR. In the table there are some 2,400,000 clones, approximately 94% of which are singletons. Sequenced sample: naive CD4+ T cells sorted from blood. The subset denotes: CD45RA+ positively selected. These receptors came from a man aged 18 to 30 in good health.

As DNA, the CDR3 is TGTGCCAGTAGTACCAAACTACAGGGGGCCCATGGCTACACCTTC. Its protein product is CASSTKLQGAHGYTF. The chain employs TRBV19 and TRBJ1-2; TRBD1 matches at 9 bases. V shed 4 bases and J 6 bases; nucleotides not matched to a gene: 9. This CDR3 is built from 15 residues. Germline lookup yields CDR1 LNHDA and CDR2 SQIVND (reference sequence).

This chain joins TRBV7-3 and TRBJ1-1, with D unresolved. The V end lost 5 bases, the J end lost 1 base, and 11 bases lay between the germline ends. This CDR3 is 14 amino acids long. The V gene's germline CDR1 is SGHTA and CDR2 FQGTGA. CDR3 sequence reads: CASSPGGRNTEAFF. The CDR3 DNA is TGTGCCAGCAGCCCTGGCGGGAGGAACACTGAAGCTTTCTTT.

Details on this clone: The same CDR3 can be traced to other DNA sequences in this sample. The genes are TRBV6-5 and TRBJ2-3; D is perhaps TRBD1 (6 bases). The V and J ends lost 3 bases and 0 bases respectively, with 10 bases between them. The CDR3 length is 15 residues. Per germline, CDR1 MNHEY and CDR2 SVGAGI. The DNA of the CDR3 is TGTGCCAGCAGTTATGGGGGCCCTAGCACAGATACGCAGTATTTT. Its protein is CASSYGGPSTDTQYF.

This clone has a handful of counts. This chain links TRBV5-1 with TRBJ2-7; D is ambiguous. From germline, CDR1 is SGHRS and CDR2 YFSETQ. The CDR3 has 10 amino acids. The V and J ends lost 3 bases and 2 bases respectively, with 0 bases between them. The CDR3 bases are TGCGCCAGCAGCTCCTACGAGCAGTACTTC. It specifies CASSSYEQYF.

The rearrangement uses TRBV5-8 and TRBJ2-7, with D unclear. This CDR3 is built from 16 residues. The germline gives CDR1 SGHTS, CDR2 YDEGEE. Trimming took 6 bases from V and 0 from J, leaving 19 bases between them. The CDR3 is CASTQLMTILSYEQYF. The CDR3 nucleotides are TGTGCCAGCACCCAGCTTATGACGATTCTCTCCTACGAGCAGTACTTC.

V usage is TRBV12-5 and J usage is TRBJ2-6; unclear D gene. Germline V lookup: CDR1 LGHNT, CDR2 FRNRAP. The CDR3 loop spans 14 amino acids. V was pared by 1 base and J by 4 bases, with 5 bases between. In DNA, the CDR3 is TGTGCTAGTGGTTTGGGGGAAGGGGCCAACGTCCTGACTTTC. It codes for CASGLGEGANVLTF.

The rearrangement uses TRBV5-4 and TRBJ2-5; 12 nucleotides align to TRBD2. The CDR3 runs 15 residues. The V gene end was trimmed by 3 bases and the J gene end by 5 bases; junction bases not matched to a gene: 5. CDR1 and CDR2 (germline): SGHNT, YYREEE (reference sequence). The CDR3: CASSSSGGALETQYF. As DNA, the CDR3 is TGTGCCAGCAGCTCTAGCGGGGGGGCCTTGGAGACCCAGTACTTC.

CDR3 nucleotide sequence: TGTGCCAGTAGTGGAGTAGCGCCTACCTACGAGCAGTACTTC. Translation gives CASSGVAPTYEQYF. This rearrangement joins TRBV19 to TRBJ2-7, with D perhaps TRBD2 (5 bases). The germline V gene encodes CDR1 LNHDA and CDR2 SQIVND (reference sequence). This CDR3 is 14 amino acids long. The V and J ends lost 5 bases and 2 bases respectively, with 13 bases between them.

The rearrangement uses TRBV10-3 and TRBJ2-7; no reliable D call. V was shortened by 2 bases and J by 0 bases, with 8 bases between the two germline ends. The germline V gene has CDR1 ENHRY and CDR2 SYGVKD. CDR3 length: 14 residues. The CDR3 loop reads CAISEVAFSYEQYF. Written as DNA, the CDR3 is TGTGCCATCAGTGAGGTGGCCTTCTCCTACGAGCAGTACTTC.

This chain uses TRBV28 with TRBJ1-2; a weak D match, TRBD1 (5 bases). The ends were cut back, 7 bases at V and 4 bases at J, with 13 bases in the middle. Germline values: CDR1 MDHEN, CDR2 SYDVKM. The CDR3 is made up of 13 amino acids. The CDR3 DNA reads TGTGCCAGCACCATACAGGAAACCTATGGCTACACCTTC. Translating it yields CASTIQETYGYTF.

This clone is a singleton in its sample. This sequence joins TRBV7-9 and TRBJ2-1; 10 nucleotides agree with TRBD2. This CDR3 region has 16 residues. V lost 3 bases to trimming and J lost 6 bases; unmatched junction nucleotides: 8. The germline CDR1 and CDR2 sequences are SEHNR and FQNEAQ (reference sequence). CDR3 DNA: TGTGCCAGCAGCTTTGCCACATCTAGCGGGAGCAATGAGCAGTTCTTC. This sequence encodes CASSFATSSGSNEQFF.

The rearrangement joins TRBV2 to TRBJ2-5; D perhaps matches TRBD1 (5 bases). The CDR3 runs to 13 residues. Germline V gives CDR1 SNHLY, CDR2 FYNNEI. V was shortened by 5 bases and J by 5 bases, with 12 bases between the two germline ends. The DNA for the CDR3 is TGTGCCAGCAGTAGGGGTCTCCCTGAGACCCAGTACTTC. The encoded protein is CASSRGLPETQYF.

The rearrangement uses TRBV29-1 and TRBJ1-3; D is ambiguous. Germline CDR1 SQVTM, CDR2 ANQGSEA. V lost 2 bases to trimming and J lost 0 bases, with 8 bases between them. This CDR3 has 14 amino acids. The CDR3 bases are TGCAGCGTTGAACGTTTAAGCTCTGGAAACACCATATATTTT. Translating it yields CSVERLSSGNTIYF.

The chain is built from TRBV30 and TRBJ2-3; D may match TRBD1 or TRBD2 (7 bases each). Germline V lookup: CDR1 GTSNPN, CDR2 SVGIG (reference sequence). Trimming left V 2 bases short and J 4 bases short, with 16 bases between. This CDR3 comprises 15 residues. DNA of the CDR3: TGTGCCTGGAGTCCGACAGGGAGGGGCGCAGATACGCAGTATTTT. Translating it yields CAWSPTGRGADTQYF.

The CDR3 nucleotides read TGTGCCACCAGCAGAGACAGGGCTAACTATGGCTACACCTTC. It specifies CATSRDRANYGYTF. The J gene is TRBJ1-2, the V gene TRBV15; D is perhaps TRBD1 (5 bases). V dropped 0 bases and J dropped 0 bases, with 5 bases sitting between them. Germline CDR1 is LNHNV and CDR2 is YYDKDF (reference sequence). This CDR3 contains 14 residues.

V is TRBV5-5 and J is TRBJ1-2; D gene ambiguous. The CDR3 length is 13 residues. Germline V lookup: CDR1 SGHKS, CDR2 YYEKEE (reference sequence). Trimming left V 2 bases short and J 1 base short, with 6 bases between. The CDR3 region has the DNA TGTGCCAGCAGCTTTACGGATAACTATGGCTACACCTTC. It translates to CASSFTDNYGYTF.

The chain carries TRBV5-8 and TRBJ2-5; D unclear. The CDR3 has 13 amino acids. V was cut by 4 bases and J by 9 bases, with 16 bases left in between. The germline gives CDR1 SGHTS, CDR2 YDEGEE. The CDR3 spells CASSADLFRAQYF. The DNA of the CDR3 is TGTGCCAGCAGCGCGGACCTCTTTAGGGCCCAGTACTTC. The complete variable domain, with remaining parts taken from reference TRBV5-8 and TRBJ2-5, reads EAGVTQSPTHLIKTRGQQATLRCSPISGHTSVYWYQQALGLGLQFLLWYDEGEERNRGNFPPRFSGRQFPNYSSELNVNALELEDSALYLCASSADLFRAQYFGPGTRLLVL.